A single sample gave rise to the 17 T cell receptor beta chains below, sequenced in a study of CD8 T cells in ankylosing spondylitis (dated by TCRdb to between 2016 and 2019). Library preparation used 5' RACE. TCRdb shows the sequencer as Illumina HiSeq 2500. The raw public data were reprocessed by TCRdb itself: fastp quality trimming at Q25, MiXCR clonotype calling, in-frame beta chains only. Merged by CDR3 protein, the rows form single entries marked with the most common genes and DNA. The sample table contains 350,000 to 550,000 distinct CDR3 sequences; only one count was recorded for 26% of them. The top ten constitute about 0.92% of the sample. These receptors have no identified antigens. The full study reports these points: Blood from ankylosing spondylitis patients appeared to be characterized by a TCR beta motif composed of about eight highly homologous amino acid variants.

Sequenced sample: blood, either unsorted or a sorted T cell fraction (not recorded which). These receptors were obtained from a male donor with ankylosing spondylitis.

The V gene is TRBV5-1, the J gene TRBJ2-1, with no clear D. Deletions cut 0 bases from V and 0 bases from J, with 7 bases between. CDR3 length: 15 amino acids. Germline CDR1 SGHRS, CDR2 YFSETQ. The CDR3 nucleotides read TGCGCCAGCAGCTTGGAGGAGCTCTCCTACAATGAGCAGTTCTTC. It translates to CASSLEELSYNEQFF.

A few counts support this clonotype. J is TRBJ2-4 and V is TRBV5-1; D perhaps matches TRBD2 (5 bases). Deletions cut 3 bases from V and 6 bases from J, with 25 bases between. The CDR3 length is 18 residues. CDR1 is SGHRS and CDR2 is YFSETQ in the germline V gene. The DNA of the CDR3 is TGCGCCAGCAGCTCGACCCGGGCTCCTGAGGGTTACATAAACATTCAGTACTTC. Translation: CASSSTRAPEGYINIQYF.

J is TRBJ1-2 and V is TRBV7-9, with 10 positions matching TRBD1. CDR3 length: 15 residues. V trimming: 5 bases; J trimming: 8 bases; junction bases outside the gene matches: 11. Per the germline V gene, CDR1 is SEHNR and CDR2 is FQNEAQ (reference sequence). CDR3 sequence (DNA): TGTGCCAGCAGCCCCCGTGGTGACAGGGGGCCAGGCTACACCTTC. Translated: CASSPRGDRGPGYTF. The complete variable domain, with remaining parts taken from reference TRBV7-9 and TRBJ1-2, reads DTGVSQNPRHKITKRGQNVTFRCDPISEHNRLYWYRQTLGQGPEFLTYFQNEAQLEKSRLLSDRFSAERPKGSFSTLEIQRTEQGDSAMYLCASSPRGDRGPGYTFGSGTRLTVV.

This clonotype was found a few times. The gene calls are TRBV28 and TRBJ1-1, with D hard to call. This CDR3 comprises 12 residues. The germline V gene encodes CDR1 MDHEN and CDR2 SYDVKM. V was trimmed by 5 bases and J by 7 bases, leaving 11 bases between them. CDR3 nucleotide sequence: TGTGCCAGCAGTGACCTCGTATATGAAGCTTTCTTT. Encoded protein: CASSDLVYEAFF.

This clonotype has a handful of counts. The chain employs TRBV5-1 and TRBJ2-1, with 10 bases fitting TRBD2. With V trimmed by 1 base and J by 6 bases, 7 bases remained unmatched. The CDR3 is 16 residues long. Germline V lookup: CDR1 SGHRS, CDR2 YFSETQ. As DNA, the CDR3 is TGCGCCAGCAGCTTGACTAGCGGGACCTTATCCAATGAGCAGTTCTTC. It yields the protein CASSLTSGTLSNEQFF.

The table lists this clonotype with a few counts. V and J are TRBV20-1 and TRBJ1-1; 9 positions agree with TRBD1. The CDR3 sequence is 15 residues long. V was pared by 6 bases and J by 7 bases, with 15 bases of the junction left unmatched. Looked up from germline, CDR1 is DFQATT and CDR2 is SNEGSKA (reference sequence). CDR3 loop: CSAYSGQGVNFEAFF. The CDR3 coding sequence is TGCAGTGCCTATTCGGGACAGGGAGTGAATTTTGAAGCTTTCTTT.

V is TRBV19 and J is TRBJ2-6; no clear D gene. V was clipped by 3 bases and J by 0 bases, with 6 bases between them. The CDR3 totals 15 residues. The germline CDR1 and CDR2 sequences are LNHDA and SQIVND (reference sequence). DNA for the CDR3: TGTGCCAGTAGTATCGGTAACTCTGGGGCCAACGTCCTGACTTTC. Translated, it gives CASSIGNSGANVLTF.

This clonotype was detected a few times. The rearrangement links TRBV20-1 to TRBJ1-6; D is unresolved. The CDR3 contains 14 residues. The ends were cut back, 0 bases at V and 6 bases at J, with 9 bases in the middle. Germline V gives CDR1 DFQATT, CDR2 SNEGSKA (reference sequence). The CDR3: CSARDRVTNSPLHF. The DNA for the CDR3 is TGCAGTGCTAGAGATCGGGTCACTAATTCACCCCTCCACTTT.

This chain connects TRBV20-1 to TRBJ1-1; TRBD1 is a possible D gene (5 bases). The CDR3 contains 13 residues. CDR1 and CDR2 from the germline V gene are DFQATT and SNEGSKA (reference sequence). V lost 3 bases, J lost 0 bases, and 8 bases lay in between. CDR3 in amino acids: CSASMGVNTEAFF. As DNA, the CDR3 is TGCAGTGCTAGTATGGGGGTGAACACTGAAGCTTTCTTT.

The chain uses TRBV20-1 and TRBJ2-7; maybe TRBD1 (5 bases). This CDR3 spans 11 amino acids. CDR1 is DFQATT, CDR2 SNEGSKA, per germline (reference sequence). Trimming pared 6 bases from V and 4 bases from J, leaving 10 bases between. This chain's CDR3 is CSAGPGYEQYF. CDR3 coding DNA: TGCAGTGCGGGCCCAGGGTACGAGCAGTACTTC.

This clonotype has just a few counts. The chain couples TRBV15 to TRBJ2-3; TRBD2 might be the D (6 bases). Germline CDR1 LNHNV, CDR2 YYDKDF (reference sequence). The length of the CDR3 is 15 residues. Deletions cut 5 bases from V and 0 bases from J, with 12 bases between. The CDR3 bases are TGTGCCACCAGCGGCGGGGCAGATAGCACAGATACGCAGTATTTT. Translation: CATSGGADSTDTQYF.

CDR3 nucleotide sequence: TGTGCCATCAGTGAGTCGTCGACCGGGGAGCTGTTTTTT. Translation: CAISESSTGELFF. This chain links TRBV10-3 with TRBJ2-2; D uncertain. Germline assignment: CDR1 ENHRY and CDR2 SYGVKD. V lost 0 bases and J lost 5, with 4 bases in between. This CDR3 comprises 13 residues.

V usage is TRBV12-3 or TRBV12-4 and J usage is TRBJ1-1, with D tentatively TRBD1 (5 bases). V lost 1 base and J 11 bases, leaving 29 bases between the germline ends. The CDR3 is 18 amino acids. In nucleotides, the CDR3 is TGTGCCAGCAGTTTAGAGGGAGGGGCCCGGAAGCCCTTCTGTGGCGCTTTCTTT. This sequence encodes CASSLEGGARKPFCGAFF.

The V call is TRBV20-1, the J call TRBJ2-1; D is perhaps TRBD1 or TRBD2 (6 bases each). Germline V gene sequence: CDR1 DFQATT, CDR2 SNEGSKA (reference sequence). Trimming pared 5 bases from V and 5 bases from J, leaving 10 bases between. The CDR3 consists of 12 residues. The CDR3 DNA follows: TGCAGTGCTCTAGGGGGGAACAATGAGCAGTTCTTC. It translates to CSALGGNNEQFF.

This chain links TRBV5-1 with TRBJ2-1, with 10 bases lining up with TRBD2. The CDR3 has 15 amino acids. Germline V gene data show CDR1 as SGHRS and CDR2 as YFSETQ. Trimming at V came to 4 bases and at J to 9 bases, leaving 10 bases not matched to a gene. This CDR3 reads CASSMSGRGVSEQFF. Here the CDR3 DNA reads TGCGCCAGCAGCATGAGCGGGAGGGGGGTCAGTGAGCAGTTCTTC.

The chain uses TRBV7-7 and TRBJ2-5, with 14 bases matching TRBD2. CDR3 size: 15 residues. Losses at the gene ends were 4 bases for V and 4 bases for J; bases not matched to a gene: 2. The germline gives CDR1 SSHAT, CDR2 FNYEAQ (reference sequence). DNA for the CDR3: TGTGCCAGCAGCTCCGGACTAGCGGGAGGAGAGACCCAGTACTTC. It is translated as CASSSGLAGGETQYF.

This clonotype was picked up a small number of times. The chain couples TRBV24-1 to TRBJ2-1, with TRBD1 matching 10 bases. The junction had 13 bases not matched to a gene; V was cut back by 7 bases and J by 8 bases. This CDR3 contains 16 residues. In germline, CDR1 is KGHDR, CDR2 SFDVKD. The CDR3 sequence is CATSATPGQGRYEQFF. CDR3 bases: TGTGCCACCAGCGCTACTCCGGGACAGGGGAGGTATGAGCAGTTCTTC.